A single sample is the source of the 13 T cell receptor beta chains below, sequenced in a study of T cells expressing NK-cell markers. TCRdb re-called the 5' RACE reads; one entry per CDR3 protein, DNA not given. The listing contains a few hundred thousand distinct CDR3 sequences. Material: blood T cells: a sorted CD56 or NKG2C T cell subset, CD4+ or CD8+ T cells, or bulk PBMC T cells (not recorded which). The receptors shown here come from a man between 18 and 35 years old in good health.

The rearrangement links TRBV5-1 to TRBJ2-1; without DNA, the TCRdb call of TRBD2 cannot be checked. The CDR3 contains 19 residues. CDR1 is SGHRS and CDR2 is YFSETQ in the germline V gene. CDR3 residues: CASSLSGRAAYGDSSEQFF.

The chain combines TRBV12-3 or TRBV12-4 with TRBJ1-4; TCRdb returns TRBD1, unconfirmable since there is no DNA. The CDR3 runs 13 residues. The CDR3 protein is CASSRQTGEKLFF.

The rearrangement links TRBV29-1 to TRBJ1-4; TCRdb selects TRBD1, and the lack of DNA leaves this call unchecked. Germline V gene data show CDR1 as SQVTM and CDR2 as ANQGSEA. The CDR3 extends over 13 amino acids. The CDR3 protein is CSVLGQGNEKLFF.

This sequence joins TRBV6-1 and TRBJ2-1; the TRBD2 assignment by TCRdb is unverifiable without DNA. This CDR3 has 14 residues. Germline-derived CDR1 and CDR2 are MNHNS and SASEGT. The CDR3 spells CASRGLAGVNEQFF.

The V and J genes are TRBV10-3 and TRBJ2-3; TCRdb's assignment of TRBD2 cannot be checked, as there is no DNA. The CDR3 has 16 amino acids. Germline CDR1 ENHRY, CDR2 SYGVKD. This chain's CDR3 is CAISESRSGKGDTQYF.

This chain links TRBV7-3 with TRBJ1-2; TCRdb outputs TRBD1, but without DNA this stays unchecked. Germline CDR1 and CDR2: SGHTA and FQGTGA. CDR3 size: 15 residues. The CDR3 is CASSLTLGGDDGYTF. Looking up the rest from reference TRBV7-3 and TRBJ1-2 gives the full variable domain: GAGVSQTPSNKVTEKGKYVELRCDPISGHTALYWYRQSLGQGPEFLIYFQGTGAADDSGLPNDRFFAVRPEGSVSTLKIQRTERGDSAVYLCASSLTLGGDDGYTFGSGTRLTVV.

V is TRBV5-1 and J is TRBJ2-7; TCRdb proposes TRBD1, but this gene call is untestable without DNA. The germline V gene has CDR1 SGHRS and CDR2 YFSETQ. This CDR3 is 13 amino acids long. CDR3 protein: CASSRDRGEEQYF.

CDR3 sequence: CASSHTGRYTGELFF. The chain links TRBV12-3 or TRBV12-4 to TRBJ2-2. The CDR3 contains 15 residues.

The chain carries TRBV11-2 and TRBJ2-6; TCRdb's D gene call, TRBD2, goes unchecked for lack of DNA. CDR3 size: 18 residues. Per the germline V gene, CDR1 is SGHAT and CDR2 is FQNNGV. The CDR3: CASSLESGGPFGANVLTF.

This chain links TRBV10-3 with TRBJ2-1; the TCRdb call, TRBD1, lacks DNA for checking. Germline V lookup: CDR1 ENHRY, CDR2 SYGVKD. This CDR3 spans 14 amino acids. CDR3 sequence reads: CAVKTGSTGNEQFF.

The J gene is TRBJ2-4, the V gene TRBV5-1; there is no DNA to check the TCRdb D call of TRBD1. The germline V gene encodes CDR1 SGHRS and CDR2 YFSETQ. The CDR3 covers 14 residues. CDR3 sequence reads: CASTQGQGQNIQYF.

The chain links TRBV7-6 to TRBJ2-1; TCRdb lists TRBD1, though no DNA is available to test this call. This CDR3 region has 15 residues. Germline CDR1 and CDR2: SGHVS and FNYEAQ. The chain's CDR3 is CASSLRQGIGNEQFF.

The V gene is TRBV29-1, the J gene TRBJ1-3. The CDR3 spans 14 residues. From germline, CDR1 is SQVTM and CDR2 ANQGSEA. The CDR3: CSVEPVGPRNTIYF.